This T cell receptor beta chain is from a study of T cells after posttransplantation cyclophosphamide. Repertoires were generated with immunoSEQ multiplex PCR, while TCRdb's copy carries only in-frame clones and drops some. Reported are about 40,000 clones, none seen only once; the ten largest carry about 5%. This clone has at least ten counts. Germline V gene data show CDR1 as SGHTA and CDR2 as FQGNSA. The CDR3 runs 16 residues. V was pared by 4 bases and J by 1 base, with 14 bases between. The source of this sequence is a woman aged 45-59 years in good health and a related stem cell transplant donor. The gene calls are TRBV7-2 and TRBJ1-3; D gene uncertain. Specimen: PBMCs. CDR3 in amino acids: CASSSKVAGSGNTIYF. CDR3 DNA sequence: TGTGCCAGCAGCTCGAAAGTAGCGGGATCTGGAAACACCATATATTTT. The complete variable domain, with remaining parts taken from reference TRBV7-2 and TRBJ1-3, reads GAGVSQSPSNKVTEKGKDVELRCDPISGHTALYWYRQSLGQGLEFLIYFQGNSAPDKSGLPSDRFSAERTGGSVSTLTIQRTQQEDSAVYLCASSSKVAGSGNTIYFGEGSWLTVV.